This TCR beta chain was sequenced during a study of blood T cell repertoires in COVID-19. Across the whole study: The samples span acute and convalescent COVID-19 from the United States, Italy and Spain.

Using immunoSEQ multiplex PCR, the repertoire was profiled, and TCRdb retains in-frame clones only, with some absent. In the table there are 210,000 or so clones, about four fifths of which are singletons. V lost 5 bases to trimming and J lost 3 bases; unmatched junction nucleotides: 10. Germline-derived CDR1 and CDR2 are LGHDT and YNNKEL (reference sequence). The CDR3 length is 16 residues. The origin of this receptor is a woman over 75 with COVID-19, enrolled during active disease. Sequencing was carried out using peripheral blood. The chain carries TRBV3-1 (or the pseudogene TRBV3-2) and TRBJ1-3; 7 positions agree with TRBD1. The CDR3 coding sequence is TGTGCCAGCAGCATTTACGGGACAGTCGGTGGAAACACCATATATTTT. This encodes CASSIYGTVGGNTIYF.